The T cell receptor beta chain under discussion was sequenced for a study of tumor and adjacent non-tumor tissue in lung cancer. This sample's RNA came from whole unsorted tissue. This non-tumor lung sample came from over 3 cm beyond the tumor edge. Germline V CDR1 and CDR2: WNHNN, SYGVQD (reference sequence). The CDR3 length is 13 residues. Regarding this clonotype: A junction end diverges from the germline sequence, so it may reflect a read error.

The library came from three nested PCR rounds adapted from ARM-PCR protocols. TCRdb itself ran the multiplex PCR reads through MiXCR, one entry per CDR3 protein. This sample has about 90,000 distinct CDR3 sequences, with more than 75% found just once. The chain joins TRBV10-1 to TRBJ1-1, with a possible D match to TRBD1 (5 bases). The sample comprised distant non-tumor lung tissue. The source is a woman between 50 and 59 years old with non-small cell lung cancer. This CDR3 reads CASSPERGAEAVF. The DNA for the CDR3 is TGTGCCAGCAGCCCCGAGAGGGGCGCTGAAGCTGTCTTT.